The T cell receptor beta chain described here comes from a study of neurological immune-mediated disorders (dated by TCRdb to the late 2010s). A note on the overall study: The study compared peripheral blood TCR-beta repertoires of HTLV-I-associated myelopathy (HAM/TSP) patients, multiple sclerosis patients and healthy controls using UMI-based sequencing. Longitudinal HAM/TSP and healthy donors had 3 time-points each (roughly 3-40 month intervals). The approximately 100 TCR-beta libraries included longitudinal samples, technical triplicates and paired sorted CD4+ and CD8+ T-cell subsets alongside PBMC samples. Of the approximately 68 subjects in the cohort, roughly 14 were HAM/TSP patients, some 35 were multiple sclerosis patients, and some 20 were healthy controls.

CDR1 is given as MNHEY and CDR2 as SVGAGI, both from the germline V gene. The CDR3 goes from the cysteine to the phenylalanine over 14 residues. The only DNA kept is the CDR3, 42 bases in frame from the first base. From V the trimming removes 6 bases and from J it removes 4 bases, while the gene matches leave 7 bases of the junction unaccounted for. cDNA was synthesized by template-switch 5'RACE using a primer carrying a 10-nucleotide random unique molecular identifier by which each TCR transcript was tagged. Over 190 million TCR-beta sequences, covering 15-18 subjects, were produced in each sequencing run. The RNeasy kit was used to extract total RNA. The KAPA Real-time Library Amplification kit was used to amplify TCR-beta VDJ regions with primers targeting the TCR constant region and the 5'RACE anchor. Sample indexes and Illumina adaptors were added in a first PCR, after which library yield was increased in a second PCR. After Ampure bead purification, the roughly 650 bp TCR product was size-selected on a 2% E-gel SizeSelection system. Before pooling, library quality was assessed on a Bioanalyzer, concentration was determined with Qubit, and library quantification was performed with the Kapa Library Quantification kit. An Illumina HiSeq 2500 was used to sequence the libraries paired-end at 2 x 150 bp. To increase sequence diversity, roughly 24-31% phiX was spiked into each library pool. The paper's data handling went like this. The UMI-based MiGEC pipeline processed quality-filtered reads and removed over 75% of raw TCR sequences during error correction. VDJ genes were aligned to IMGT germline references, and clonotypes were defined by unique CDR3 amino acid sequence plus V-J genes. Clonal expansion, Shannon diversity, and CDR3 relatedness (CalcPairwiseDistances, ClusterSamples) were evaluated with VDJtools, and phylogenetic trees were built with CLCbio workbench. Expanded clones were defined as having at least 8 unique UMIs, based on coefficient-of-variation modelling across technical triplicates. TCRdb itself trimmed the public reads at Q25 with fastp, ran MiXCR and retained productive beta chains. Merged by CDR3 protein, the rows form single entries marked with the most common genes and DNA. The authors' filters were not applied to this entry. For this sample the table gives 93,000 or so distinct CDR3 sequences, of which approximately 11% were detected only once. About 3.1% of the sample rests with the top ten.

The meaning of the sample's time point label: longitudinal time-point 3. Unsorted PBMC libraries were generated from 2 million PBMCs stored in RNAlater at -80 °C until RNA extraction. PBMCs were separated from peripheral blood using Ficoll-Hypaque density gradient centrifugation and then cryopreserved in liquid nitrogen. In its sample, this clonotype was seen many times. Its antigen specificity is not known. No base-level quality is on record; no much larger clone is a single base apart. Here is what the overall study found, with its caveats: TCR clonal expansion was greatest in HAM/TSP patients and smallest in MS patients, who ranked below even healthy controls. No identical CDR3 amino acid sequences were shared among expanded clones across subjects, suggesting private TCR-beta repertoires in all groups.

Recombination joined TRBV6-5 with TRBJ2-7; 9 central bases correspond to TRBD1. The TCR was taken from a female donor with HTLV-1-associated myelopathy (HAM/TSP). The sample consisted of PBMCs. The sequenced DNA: TGTGCCAGCAGAATCGGGACAGGGTCATACGAGCAGTACTTC. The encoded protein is CASRIGTGSYEQYF.